Below are 3 T cell receptor beta chains sequenced from a single sample in a study of T cells after somatic rescue of genetic block. Clones were read by immunoSEQ multiplex PCR, and TCRdb kept only the in-frame ones, dropping some. The table lists 9,500 to 15,000 clones, 73% of them singletons. Sequences were obtained from peripheral blood mononuclear cells (PBMCs). The receptors were gathered from a boy aged 5-17 years.

This rearrangement joins TRBV9 to TRBJ1-2, with D unclear. V was shortened by 0 bases and J by 8 bases, with 14 bases between the two germline ends. The CDR3 is 14 amino acids. The germline V gene encodes CDR1 SGDLS and CDR2 YYNGEE. The DNA for the CDR3 is TGTGCCAGCAGCGTAGACCGGCAGTCTCGGGGCTACACCTTC. This translates into CASSVDRQSRGYTF.

This chain joins TRBV6-1 and TRBJ2-7; D is perhaps TRBD2 (6 bases). The CDR3 runs 13 residues. The germline V gene encodes CDR1 MNHNS and CDR2 SASEGT. V was clipped by 0 bases and J by 7 bases, with 10 bases between them. CDR3 nucleotides: TGTGCCAGCAGTGAAGCTGGGGCGGGAGAGCAGTACTTC. Encoded protein: CASSEAGAGEQYF.

This chain uses TRBV11-2 with TRBJ2-4, with D perhaps TRBD2 (6 bases). This CDR3 spans 16 amino acids. Germline-derived CDR1 and CDR2 are SGHAT and FQNNGV. V was shortened by 5 bases and J by 2 bases, with 16 bases between the two germline ends. CDR3 residues: CASSPSAGSSKNIQYF. CDR3 bases: TGTGCCAGCAGCCCTTCGGCGGGGAGTTCCAAAAACATTCAGTACTTC.